One sample yielded the 30 T cell receptor beta chains listed below, sequenced in a study of blood T cell repertoires in COVID-19. The repertoire was sequenced with immunoSEQ multiplex PCR; TCRdb's copy has only in-frame clones and lacks some. The table shows about 440,000 clones, with 87% occurring only once. What was sequenced was PBMCs or T cells enriched from blood (not recorded which). All receptors derive from a woman younger than 35 with acute COVID-19.

The V call is TRBV3-1 (or the pseudogene TRBV3-2), the J call TRBJ2-7, with D hard to call. The CDR3 runs to 13 residues. The ends were cut back, 1 base at V and 2 bases at J, with 6 bases in the middle. CDR1 and CDR2 from the germline V gene are LGHDT and YNNKEL (reference sequence). The CDR3 protein is CASSQVGAYEQYF. CDR3 nucleotide sequence: TGTGCCAGCAGCCAAGTTGGAGCCTACGAGCAGTACTTC.

The genes are TRBV27 and TRBJ1-5; D ambiguous. The germline gives CDR1 MNHEY, CDR2 SMNVEV (reference sequence). The V end was cut by 3 bases, the J end by 4 bases, with 16 bases between. This CDR3 is 16 amino acids long. The CDR3 sequence: CASSFFRGDGNQPQHF. The CDR3 DNA is TGTGCCAGCAGTTTCTTTAGAGGCGACGGTAATCAGCCCCAGCATTTT.

The J gene is TRBJ2-3, the V gene TRBV14; 7 bases map to TRBD2. The CDR3 has 20 amino acids. V lost 4 bases and J lost 2; bases outside the gene matches: 21. CDR1 and CDR2 (germline): SGHDN, FVKESK. CDR3 sequence reads: CASSRTPGRVGGGFTDTQYF. In DNA, the CDR3 is TGTGCCAGCAGCCGAACGCCAGGTCGGGTCGGCGGGGGATTCACAGATACGCAGTATTTT.

This chain links TRBV19 with TRBJ2-6; TRBD1 matches at 8 bases. Per the germline V gene, CDR1 is LNHDA and CDR2 is SQIVND (reference sequence). The CDR3 consists of 19 residues. Germline trimming cut 7 bases from V and 2 bases from J; bases unmatched to any gene: 16. In DNA, the CDR3 is TGTGCCAGTATCTCGAAGCGAGGACAGGGTTTAACTGGGGCCAACGTCCTGACTTTC. This encodes CASISKRGQGLTGANVLTF.

The rearrangement joins TRBV24-1 to TRBJ2-3; maybe TRBD1 (6 bases). The CDR3 spans 14 residues. The V end was cut by 9 bases, the J end by 3 bases, with 15 bases between. CDR1 KGHDR and CDR2 SFDVKD come from the germline V gene. The CDR3 loop is CATSSGEATDTQYF. The CDR3 coding sequence is TGTGCCACCTCATCAGGGGAAGCGACAGATACGCAGTATTTT.

The chain combines TRBV5-8 with TRBJ1-1; 9 bases are a match to TRBD1. The CDR3 extends over 12 amino acids. After removal of 9 bases from V and 4 bases from J, the junction contained 4 bases not matched to a gene. Germline CDR1 reads SGHTS; CDR2 reads YDEGEE. Here the CDR3 reads CATLQGATEAFF. Here the CDR3 DNA reads TGTGCCACGCTACAGGGGGCCACTGAAGCTTTCTTT.

This rearrangement joins TRBV29-1 to TRBJ2-2; D perhaps matches TRBD2 (5 bases). The CDR3 has 14 amino acids. Per germline, CDR1 SQVTM and CDR2 ANQGSEA. V lost 5 bases and J 2 bases, leaving 12 bases between the germline ends. CDR3 DNA: TGCAGCGTTAACACCGGGGTCAACACCGGGGAGCTGTTTTTT. Encoded protein: CSVNTGVNTGELFF.

This clone was observed a single time. The chain combines TRBV7-2 with TRBJ1-1; D might be TRBD1 (5 bases). CDR3 length: 15 amino acids. The germline V and J ends were trimmed by 0 bases and 10 bases, with 18 bases remaining between them. The germline V gene encodes CDR1 SGHTA and CDR2 FQGNSA. The CDR3 is CASSLAVRTTRGAFF. The DNA for the CDR3 is TGTGCCAGCAGCTTAGCCGTGAGGACAACAAGGGGAGCTTTCTTT.

The chain uses TRBV4-1 and TRBJ2-1, with 13 bases lining up with TRBD2. The CDR3 is 20 residues long. The V segment lost 2 bases and the J segment 6 bases; nucleotides outside the gene matches: 16. In germline, CDR1 is MGHRA, CDR2 YSYEKL. The CDR3 protein is CASSQPMGLAGYTGGNEQFF. Here the CDR3 DNA reads TGCGCCAGCAGCCAACCTATGGGACTAGCGGGGTACACAGGGGGCAATGAGCAGTTCTTC.

The count of this clone is one. The CDR3 DNA reads as TGTGCCATCGCTAGCGCGTCCTACAATGAGCAGTTCTTC. Its protein product is CAIASASYNEQFF. The chain has TRBV27 and TRBJ2-1; TRBD2 might be the D (6 bases). V was pared by 10 bases and J by 1 base, with 11 bases between. This CDR3 has 13 amino acids. Germline assignment: CDR1 MNHEY and CDR2 SMNVEV (reference sequence).

The rearrangement links TRBV3-1 (or the pseudogene TRBV3-2) to TRBJ2-7, with 7 positions matching TRBD1. This CDR3 has 16 residues. J lost 3 bases, V lost 4 bases, and 12 bases had no gene match. The germline gives CDR1 LGHDT, CDR2 YNNKEL (reference sequence). CDR3 in amino acids: CASSPRPTGEDYEQYF. The CDR3 nucleotides are TGTGCCAGCAGCCCGAGACCCACAGGGGAAGACTACGAGCAGTACTTC.

The rearrangement links TRBV15 to TRBJ1-5; possibly TRBD1 for D (5 bases). Per germline, CDR1 LNHNV and CDR2 YYDKDF (reference sequence). V was pared by 4 bases and J by 0 bases, with 10 bases between. CDR3 length: 15 amino acids. The CDR3 protein is CATSTRQFSNQPQHF. CDR3 DNA sequence: TGTGCCACCAGCACAAGACAGTTTAGCAATCAGCCCCAGCATTTT.

The chain combines TRBV5-4 with TRBJ1-3; D remains ambiguous. In germline, CDR1 is SGHNT, CDR2 YYREEE (reference sequence). Trimming removed 4 bases at V and 4 bases at J, with 18 bases between. The CDR3 is 16 residues long. The chain's CDR3 is CASSRARPRGGNTIYF. The DNA for the CDR3 is TGTGCCAGCAGCCGTGCAAGGCCTCGGGGAGGAAACACCATATATTTT.

The rearrangement links TRBV7-3 to TRBJ1-2, with a possible D match to TRBD1 (6 bases). Trimming took off 0 bases at V and 2 bases at J, with 13 bases between the two ends. Germline lookup yields CDR1 SGHTA and CDR2 FQGTGA. The CDR3 consists of 16 residues. CDR3 loop: CASSLTGGHLNYGYTF. CDR3 DNA sequence: TGTGCCAGCAGCTTAACTGGGGGACACCTGAACTATGGCTACACCTTC.

This rearrangement joins TRBV5-6 to TRBJ2-2, with D possibly matching TRBD1 (7 bases). CDR3 size: 15 residues. In germline, CDR1 is SGHDT, CDR2 YYEEEE. The V and J ends lost 2 bases and 5 bases respectively, with 13 bases between them. This CDR3 is CASSFQGGETGELFF. The CDR3 DNA follows: TGTGCCAGCAGCTTCCAGGGGGGAGAGACCGGGGAGCTGTTTTTT.

This clone was recorded only once. The chain joins TRBV25-1 to TRBJ2-3, with D possibly matching TRBD2 (7 bases). The CDR3 length is 14 residues. CDR1 is MGHDK, CDR2 SYGVNS, per germline. The V and J ends lost 3 bases and 6 bases respectively, with 13 bases between them. DNA of the CDR3: TGTGCCAGCAGTGACTGGGGGGGCCGTGATACGCAGTATTTT. This gives the protein CASSDWGGRDTQYF.

This clone was detected once. The chain recombines TRBV15 with TRBJ1-6; 7 bases align to TRBD1. CDR3 length equals 16 residues. V lost 3 bases, J lost 6 bases, and 8 bases stayed unmatched. Germline V gives CDR1 LNHNV, CDR2 YYDKDF (reference sequence). The CDR3 sequence is CATSSTIRQGNSPLHF. In DNA, the CDR3 is TGTGCCACCAGCAGCACCATCCGACAGGGTAATTCACCCCTCCACTTT.

Note on this clone: The sample carries other DNA sequences with the same CDR3. The chain employs TRBV9 and TRBJ1-1; tentatively, D is TRBD1 (6 bases). V was shortened by 0 bases and J by 5 bases, with 14 bases between the two germline ends. Germline CDR1 SGDLS, CDR2 YYNGEE. CDR3 length: 15 amino acids. Here the CDR3 reads CASSVEGRGGTEAFF. CDR3 sequence (DNA): TGTGCCAGCAGCGTAGAAGGCAGGGGCGGTACTGAAGCTTTCTTT.

Here the CDR3 DNA reads TGCGCCAGCAGAGAGCGGGGGGGGACAGATACGCAGTATTTT. As protein: CASRERGGTDTQYF. The chain uses TRBV10-2 and TRBJ2-3; 10 nucleotides agree with TRBD2. V lost 6 bases and J lost 3; bases outside the gene matches: 3. Germline V gene lookup returns CDR1 WSHSY and CDR2 SAAADI. This CDR3 is 14 amino acids long.

V is TRBV5-4 and J is TRBJ2-5; TRBD2 agrees at 7 bases. Germline CDR1 reads SGHNT; CDR2 reads YYREEE (reference sequence). V shed 0 bases and J 4 bases; nucleotides not matched to a gene: 3. This CDR3 region has 14 residues. DNA for the CDR3: TGTGCCAGCAGCTTGGCGGGAGGATCAGAGACCCAGTACTTC. It codes for CASSLAGGSETQYF.

J is TRBJ1-4 and V is TRBV3-1 (or the pseudogene TRBV3-2); tentatively, D is TRBD1 (6 bases). This CDR3 comprises 15 residues. The V end was cut by 1 base, the J end by 8 bases, with 14 bases between. Germline loops: CDR1 LGHDT, CDR2 YNNKEL (reference sequence). CDR3 nucleotide sequence: TGTGCCAGCAGCCAAGGGGGGGGGCGAGGCGAAAAACTGTTTTTT. Translating it yields CASSQGGGRGEKLFF.

This clone showed up just a few times. The gene calls are TRBV7-2 and TRBJ1-3; the D gene is possibly TRBD1 (6 bases). In germline, CDR1 is SGHTA, CDR2 FQGNSA. V lost 4 bases to trimming and J lost 4 bases, with 14 bases between them. CDR3 size: 15 residues. The CDR3 loop is CASSWGHISGNTIYF. CDR3 DNA: TGTGCCAGCAGCTGGGGACACATTAGCGGAAACACCATATATTTT.

This rearrangement joins TRBV10-3 to TRBJ1-1, with 11 bases lining up with TRBD1. The V gene's germline CDR1 is ENHRY and CDR2 SYGVKD. The CDR3 length is 14 residues. Trimming removed 6 bases from V and 6 bases from J; junction bases left unmatched: 6. Here the CDR3 DNA reads TGTGCCATCAGGGGACAGGGGGACAACCCTGAAGCTTTCTTT. It yields the protein CAIRGQGDNPEAFF.

This clone was picked up many times. The sample contains more than one DNA sequence encoding this CDR3. The CDR3 protein is CASSLGDSYEQYF. The CDR3 DNA reads as TGTGCCAGCAGCTTAGGGGACAGTTACGAGCAGTACTTC. The genes are TRBV7-9 and TRBJ2-7, with TRBD1 matching 7 bases. Per germline, CDR1 SEHNR and CDR2 FQNEAQ (reference sequence). V was clipped by 1 base and J by 4 bases; unmatched bases: 1. This CDR3 contains 13 residues.

This chain links TRBV19 with TRBJ1-2, with 7 bases matching TRBD1. The CDR3 totals 14 residues. Losses at the gene ends were 3 bases for V and 8 bases for J; bases not matched to a gene: 9. Germline V gives CDR1 LNHDA, CDR2 SQIVND (reference sequence). CDR3: CASSILPGTVGYTF. The CDR3 DNA reads as TGTGCCAGTAGTATTCTTCCGGGGACAGTGGGCTACACCTTC. Based on the CDR3 plus reference TRBV19 and TRBJ1-2, the full variable domain is DGGITQSPKYLFRKEGQNVTLSCEQNLNHDAMYWYRQDPGQGLRLIYYSQIVNDFQKGDIAEGYSVSREKKESFPLTVTSAQKNPTAFYLCASSILPGTVGYTFGSGTRLTVV.

This clone was seen a few times. The V and J genes are TRBV6-2 or TRBV6-3 and TRBJ1-2, with 8 bases fitting TRBD1. There are 14 residues in the CDR3. The V and J ends lost 6 bases and 0 bases, in that order; junction bases with no gene match: 3. The germline V gene encodes CDR1 MNHEY and CDR2 SVGEGT. The CDR3, as DNA: TGTGCCAGCAGCACGGGACAGGCTAACTATGGCTACACCTTC. This sequence encodes CASSTGQANYGYTF.

This clone was counted once. This chain connects TRBV27 to TRBJ2-7; TRBD2 agrees at 9 bases. The germline V gene encodes CDR1 MNHEY and CDR2 SMNVEV (reference sequence). V shed 8 bases, J shed 2 bases, and the junction held 10 bases outside the gene matches. CDR3 length: 15 amino acids. CDR3 sequence: CASVDGASGTYEQYF. The CDR3 region has the DNA TGTGCCAGCGTTGACGGGGCTAGCGGGACCTACGAGCAGTACTTC.

The genes are TRBV27 and TRBJ2-3; D is possibly TRBD2 (6 bases). Trimming removed 8 bases at V and 2 bases at J, with 20 bases between. Germline CDR1 reads MNHEY; CDR2 reads SMNVEV (reference sequence). The CDR3 has 16 amino acids. The CDR3 nucleotides are TGTGCCAGCCCCCCCTCTGGCGGGGAAACCACAGATACGCAGTATTTT. It translates to CASPPSGGETTDTQYF.

The rearrangement links TRBV7-9 to TRBJ2-1, with 8 bases that match TRBD2. Germline CDR1 reads SEHNR; CDR2 reads FQNEAQ (reference sequence). This CDR3 spans 14 amino acids. The V segment lost 4 bases and the J segment 9 bases; nucleotides outside the gene matches: 8. The chain's CDR3 is CASSWGLDEGEQFF. CDR3 nucleotide sequence: TGTGCCAGCAGCTGGGGACTAGATGAGGGTGAGCAGTTCTTC.

This clone has a handful of counts. This CDR3 reads CASSLPNTEAFF. The CDR3 nucleotides are TGTGCCAGCAGTTTACCAAACACTGAAGCTTTCTTT. The chain employs TRBV12-3 or TRBV12-4 and TRBJ1-1; D unclear. This CDR3 comprises 12 residues. V lost 2 bases and J 2 bases, leaving 3 bases between the germline ends.